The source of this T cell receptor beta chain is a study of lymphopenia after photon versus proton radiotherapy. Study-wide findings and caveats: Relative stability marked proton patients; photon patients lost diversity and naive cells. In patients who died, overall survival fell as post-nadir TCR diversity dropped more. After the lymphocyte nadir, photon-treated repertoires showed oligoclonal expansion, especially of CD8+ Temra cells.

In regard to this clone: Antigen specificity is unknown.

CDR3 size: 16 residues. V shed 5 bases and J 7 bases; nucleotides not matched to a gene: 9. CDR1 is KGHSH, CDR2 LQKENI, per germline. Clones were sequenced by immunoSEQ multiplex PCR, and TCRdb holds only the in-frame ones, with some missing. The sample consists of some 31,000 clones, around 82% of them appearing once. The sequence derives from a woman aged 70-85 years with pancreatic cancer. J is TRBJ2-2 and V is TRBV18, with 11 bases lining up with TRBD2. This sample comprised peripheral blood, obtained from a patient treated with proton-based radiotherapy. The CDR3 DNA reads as TGTGCCAGCTCAGGAGGGACTAGCGGATTAGTCGGGGAGCTGTTTTTT. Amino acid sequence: CASSGGTSGLVGELFF.